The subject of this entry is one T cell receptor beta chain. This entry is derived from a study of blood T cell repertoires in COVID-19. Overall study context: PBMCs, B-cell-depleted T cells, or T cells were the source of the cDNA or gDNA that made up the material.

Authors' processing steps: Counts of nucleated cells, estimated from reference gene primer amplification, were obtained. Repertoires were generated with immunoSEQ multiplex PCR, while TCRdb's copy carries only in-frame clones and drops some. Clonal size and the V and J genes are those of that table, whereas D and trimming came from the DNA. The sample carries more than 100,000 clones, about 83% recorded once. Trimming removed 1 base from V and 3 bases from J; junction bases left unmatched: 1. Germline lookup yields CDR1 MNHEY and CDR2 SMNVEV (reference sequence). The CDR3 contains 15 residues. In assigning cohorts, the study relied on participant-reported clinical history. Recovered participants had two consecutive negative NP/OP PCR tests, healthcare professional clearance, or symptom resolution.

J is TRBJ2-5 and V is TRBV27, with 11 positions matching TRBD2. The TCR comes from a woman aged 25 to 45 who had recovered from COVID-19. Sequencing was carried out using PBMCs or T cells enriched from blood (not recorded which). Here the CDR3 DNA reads TGTGCCAGCAGTTTATGGGGACTAGCGGAAGAGACCCAGTACTTC. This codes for CASSLWGLAEETQYF.